A selection of T cell receptor beta chains follows, all from one sample in a study of blood T cell repertoires in COVID-19. Clones were sequenced by immunoSEQ multiplex PCR, and TCRdb holds only the in-frame ones, with some missing. In the table there are around 230,000 clones, 80% to 90% of which are singletons. The sample comprised peripheral blood. The receptors were gathered from a man aged 50-59 years with COVID-19, enrolled during active disease. Both conserved end residues are part of each CDR3. A D gene is named only where the DNA matches it firmly. Part of the rows lack a size; the others show once, few, many or a class for expanded clones.

clone size: few
D gene: TRBD2
V gene: TRBV7-3
J gene: TRBJ2-1
CDR3 protein: CASSNLAGPYNEQFF
CDR3 DNA: TGTGCCAGCAGCAATCTAGCGGGGCCCTACAATGAGCAGTTCTTC

clone size: NA
D gene: NA
V gene: TRBV10-3
J gene: TRBJ1-4
CDR3 protein: CAISESRGAEEKLFF
CDR3 DNA: TGTGCCATCAGTGAGTCCCGGGGGGCCGAGGAAAAACTGTTTTTT

clone size: once
D gene: NA
V gene: TRBV11-2
J gene: TRBJ2-5
CDR3 protein: CASSLATTGRFGTQYF
CDR3 DNA: TGTGCCAGCAGCTTAGCTACGACAGGGAGGTTCGGGACCCAGTACTTC

clone size: NA
D gene: TRBD2
V gene: TRBV7-2
J gene: TRBJ2-2
CDR3 protein: CASSLVVAGGSGELFF
CDR3 DNA: TGTGCCAGCAGCTTAGTAGTAGCGGGCGGTTCCGGGGAGCTGTTTTTT

clone size: NA
D gene: TRBD1
V gene: TRBV19
J gene: TRBJ2-7
CDR3 protein: CASKGTGTYEQYF
CDR3 DNA: TGTGCCAGTAAGGGGACAGGGACGTACGAGCAGTACTTC

clone size: NA
D gene: NA
V gene: TRBV19
J gene: TRBJ1-1
CDR3 protein: CASRKVDRNTEAFF
CDR3 DNA: TGTGCCAGTAGGAAAGTGGACAGGAACACTGAAGCTTTCTTT

clone size: NA
D gene: NA
V gene: TRBV2
J gene: TRBJ1-1
CDR3 protein: CASRHTSLTQNTEAFF
CDR3 DNA: TGTGCCAGCAGACATACATCACTGACTCAGAACACTGAAGCTTTCTTT

clone size: NA
D gene: TRBD2
V gene: TRBV30
J gene: TRBJ2-3
CDR3 protein: CAWRRGGSGTDTQYF
CDR3 DNA: TGTGCCTGGAGGCGGGGGGGCTCGGGCACAGATACGCAGTATTTT

clone size: NA
D gene: TRBD1
V gene: TRBV7-3
J gene: TRBJ2-3
CDR3 protein: CASSGTGGTDTQYF
CDR3 DNA: TGTGCCAGCAGCGGGACAGGGGGCACAGATACGCAGTATTTT

clone size: NA
D gene: TRBD2
V gene: TRBV6-5
J gene: TRBJ2-1
CDR3 protein: CASVVSGTGEQFF
CDR3 DNA: TGTGCCAGCGTGGTTAGCGGGACTGGTGAGCAGTTCTTC

clone size: NA
D gene: TRBD2
V gene: TRBV7-8
J gene: TRBJ2-7
CDR3 protein: CASSTLAGVSYEQYF
CDR3 DNA: TGTGCCAGCAGCACCCTAGCGGGAGTGTCCTACGAGCAGTACTTC

clone size: NA
D gene: TRBD1
V gene: TRBV6-5
J gene: TRBJ1-1
CDR3 protein: CASSLGQGKFGAFF
CDR3 DNA: TGTGCCAGCAGTTTAGGACAGGGGAAATTCGGAGCTTTCTTT

clone size: NA
D gene: TRBD1
V gene: TRBV25-1
J gene: TRBJ1-1
CDR3 protein: CASSPSTGVLENTEAFF
CDR3 DNA: TGTGCCAGCAGTCCCTCGACAGGGGTCCTCGAGAACACTGAAGCTTTCTTT